The clone carrying this T cell receptor beta chain was detected only a few times. The sample is drawn from a study of response to subunit inactivated influenza vaccine. This CDR3 contains 14 residues. With 6 bases clipped from V and 2 bases from J, the junction kept 6 bases outside the gene matches. Germline CDR1 reads SEHNR; CDR2 reads FQNEAQ (reference sequence). From the RT-PCR reads, TCRdb called clonotypes with MiXCR, one entry per CDR3 protein. The table shows some 570,000 distinct CDR3 sequences, with about 11% occurring only once. Another study also made use of these data, one on T cells expressing NK-cell markers. This second report adds: Generation of TCR beta cDNA was performed by 5'RACE template switching incorporating UMIs. Seven HCMV-seropositive donors and one seronegative donor made up the eight sequenced donors. About six donors showed dominant NKG2C+ clonotypes comprising about 1.0-8% of their CD8+ T cells.

This specimen consisted of PBMCs from blood, obtained on the day of vaccination. This rearrangement joins TRBV7-9 to TRBJ2-5; 7 nucleotides agree with TRBD1. This clonotype was sampled from a man in his fifties or sixties who received an inactivated influenza vaccine. CDR3 DNA: TGTGCCAGCAGATTCCGGGACAGTCAAGAGACCCAGTACTTC. Amino acid sequence: CASRFRDSQETQYF.